Below are 18 T cell receptor beta chains sequenced from a single sample in a study of blood T cells in healthy people across ages. The second PCR ran roughly 6 to 11 cycles with a sample-barcoded 5' primer and J-beta primers. TCRdb fed the 5' RACE reads into MiXCR, producing one record per CDR3 protein. The sample shows approximately 800,000 distinct CDR3 sequences, around 24% of them seen only once. The data were also submitted as part of a second study, on T cells of mothers and their children.

Sequenced sample: blood. The receptors come from a boy between 5 and 17 years old in good health.

In nucleotides, the CDR3 is TGTGCCACCGGTGACAGAGCCTTTAACACAGATACGCAGTATTTT. Amino acid sequence: CATGDRAFNTDTQYF. The rearrangement links TRBV5-5 to TRBJ2-3; weak D call: TRBD1 (5 bases). This CDR3 region has 15 residues. Germline V gene sequence: CDR1 SGHKS, CDR2 YYEKEE (reference sequence). Trimming shortened V by 9 bases and J by 2 bases, and 19 bases separated the two germline ends.

This clonotype was counted a single time. The chain uses TRBV9 and TRBJ2-2, with 9 nucleotides matching TRBD2. CDR3 length equals 19 residues. CDR1 SGDLS and CDR2 YYNGEE come from the germline V gene. The ends lost 4 bases at V and 1 base at J; junction bases unmatched: 14. CDR3 nucleotides: TGTGCCAGCAGCTCCGGGGGGCTAGCGGGGCGATTGAACACCGGGGAGCTGTTTTTT. This translates into CASSSGGLAGRLNTGELFF. Complete variable domain (other parts from reference TRBV9 and TRBJ2-2): DSGVTQTPKHLITATGQRVTLRCSPRSGDLSVYWYQQSLDQGLQFLIQYYNGEERAKGNILERFSAQQFPDLHSELNLSSLELGDSALYFCASSSGGLAGRLNTGELFFGEGSRLTVL.

The table lists this clonotype with a count of one. The V call is TRBV11-2, the J call TRBJ1-6; 7 nucleotides agree with TRBD1. Germline V gene sequence: CDR1 SGHAT, CDR2 FQNNGV. The trim removed 0 bases at V and 7 bases at J, leaving 3 bases unmatched. This CDR3 spans 15 amino acids. CDR3 amino acids: CASSLEGQRNSPLHF. DNA for the CDR3: TGTGCCAGCAGCTTAGAGGGACAGAGGAATTCACCCCTCCACTTT.

The rearrangement uses TRBV30 and TRBJ2-3; D gene uncertain. The CDR3 spans 11 residues. Trimming left V 4 bases short and J 5 bases short, with 7 bases between. Germline lookup yields CDR1 GTSNPN and CDR2 SVGIG (reference sequence). DNA for the CDR3: TGTGCCTGGATTGTCGGAGATACGCAGTATTTT. Translating it yields CAWIVGDTQYF.

This chain connects TRBV28 to TRBJ2-1; D might be TRBD1 (6 bases). The germline V gene has CDR1 MDHEN and CDR2 SYDVKM. CDR3 length: 13 residues. The CDR3 loop reads CASLRQGINEQFF. Here the CDR3 DNA reads TGTGCTAGCCTGAGGCAGGGGATAAATGAGCAGTTCTTC.

This chain joins TRBV12-3 or TRBV12-4 and TRBJ1-4; no clear D gene. Trimming removed 5 bases at V and 7 bases at J, with 17 bases between. The CDR3 extends over 15 amino acids. In DNA form, the CDR3 reads TGTGCCAGCAGTCCTTCCCATTCGATGAGTGAAAAACTGTTTTTT. Translated, it gives CASSPSHSMSEKLFF.

This clonotype was observed a few times. This sequence joins TRBV6-1 and TRBJ1-5, with D perhaps matching TRBD1 (6 bases). CDR1 is MNHNS and CDR2 is SASEGT in the germline V gene. The CDR3 is made up of 15 amino acids. The V end lost 6 bases, the J end lost 9 bases, and 21 bases lay between the germline ends. CDR3 loop: CASRGIDRLPGPQHF. The DNA for the CDR3 is TGTGCCAGCAGAGGGATTGACAGGCTGCCTGGGCCCCAGCATTTT.

A few counts support this clonotype. The chain is built from TRBV6-1 and TRBJ2-1; D remains ambiguous. The length of the CDR3 is 13 residues. Germline CDR1 is MNHNS and CDR2 is SASEGT. V was trimmed by 1 base and J by 4 bases, leaving 5 bases between them. In DNA, the CDR3 is TGTGCCAGCAGTGAAGTCCCTTACAATGAGCAGTTCTTC. Translating gives CASSEVPYNEQFF.

This chain links TRBV3-1 with TRBJ2-3; D is ambiguous. Trimming pared 2 bases from V and 6 bases from J, leaving 6 bases between. The germline gives CDR1 LGHDT, CDR2 YNNKEL (reference sequence). This CDR3 spans 12 amino acids. CDR3 residues: CASSQKGDTQYF. Here the CDR3 DNA reads TGTGCCAGCAGCCAAAAAGGGGATACGCAGTATTTT.

This clonotype has just a few counts. The gene calls are TRBV12-5 and TRBJ2-3, with 10 bases fitting TRBD1. From germline, CDR1 is LGHNT and CDR2 FRNRAP. V dropped 5 bases and J dropped 1; count of bases not matched to a gene: 6. There are 16 residues in the CDR3. The CDR3 DNA sequence: TGTGCTAGTGGTCATCGGACAGGGGGACGCACAGATACGCAGTATTTT. Residues: CASGHRTGGRTDTQYF. The whole variable domain, filled in from reference TRBV12-5 and TRBJ2-3, reads DARVTQTPRHKVTEMGQEVTMRCQPILGHNTVFWYRQTMMQGLELLAYFRNRAPLDDSGMPKDRFSAEMPDATLATLKIQPSEPRDSAVYFCASGHRTGGRTDTQYFGPGTRLTVL.

This clonotype was observed a handful of times. The rearrangement links TRBV14 to TRBJ2-7; D might be TRBD1 (6 bases). This CDR3 spans 15 amino acids. The germline CDR1 and CDR2 sequences are SGHDN and FVKESK. V was trimmed by 4 bases and J by 3 bases, leaving 16 bases between them. CDR3 coding DNA: TGTGCCAGCAGCCCCAGGGGATTGGGCCTCTACGAGCAGTACTTC. It is translated as CASSPRGLGLYEQYF.

This clonotype was recorded a few times. CDR3 sequence: CASSRDTLGNEQFF. The CDR3 DNA reads TGTGCCAGCTCCCGCGACACCCTCGGGAATGAGCAGTTCTTC. The chain couples TRBV7-6 to TRBJ2-1; D gene uncertain. Germline CDR1 is SGHVS and CDR2 is FNYEAQ. The CDR3 runs to 14 residues. Deletions cut 8 bases from V and 7 bases from J, with 18 bases between. The variable domain in full, with the rest retrieved from reference TRBV7-6 and TRBJ2-1, is GAGVSQSPRYKVTKRGQDVALRCDPISGHVSLYWYRQALGQGPEFLTYFNYEAQQDKSGLPNDRFSAERPEGSISTLTIQRTEQRDSAMYRCASSRDTLGNEQFFGPGTRLTVL.

The gene calls are TRBV7-2 and TRBJ2-3; 16 bases align to TRBD2. CDR1 SGHTA and CDR2 FQGNSA come from the germline V gene. V shed 5 bases, J shed 5 bases, and the junction held 4 bases outside the gene matches. The CDR3 has 16 amino acids. The CDR3 is CASSPGTSGGVDTQYF. For the CDR3, the DNA is TGTGCCAGCAGCCCCGGGACTAGCGGGGGGGTAGATACGCAGTATTTT.

The chain uses TRBV12-3 or TRBV12-4 and TRBJ1-1; 7 bases fit TRBD1. The CDR3 is made up of 13 amino acids. V lost 5 bases and J lost 9; bases outside the gene matches: 9. The DNA for the CDR3 is TGTGCCAGCAGTCTGGGACAGAGAGTTCAAGCTTTCTTT. The encoded protein is CASSLGQRVQAFF.

This clonotype was seen only a few times. The J gene is TRBJ2-5, the V gene TRBV5-4, with D maybe TRBD1 (6 bases). Germline loops: CDR1 SGHNT, CDR2 YYREEE (reference sequence). Trimming shortened V by 0 bases and J by 5 bases, and 14 bases separated the two germline ends. The CDR3 is 15 amino acids. The CDR3 region is CASSLDTGRGETQYF. CDR3 coding DNA: TGTGCCAGCAGCTTGGATACAGGGCGTGGTGAGACCCAGTACTTC.

Only a few counts were recorded for this clonotype. This sequence joins TRBV7-2 and TRBJ2-5, with 14 bases matching TRBD2. The J call may be faulty, since TRBJ2-1 better matches the DNA end. Germline CDR1 reads SGHTA; CDR2 reads FQGNSA. CDR3 length: 15 residues. The CDR3 nucleotides read TGTGCCAGCAGCACGACTAGCGGGGGGGCCACTGAGCAGTTCTTC. The encoded protein is CASSTTSGGATEQFF.

The rearrangement uses TRBV6-1 and TRBJ1-5; weak D call: TRBD1 (5 bases). Germline values: CDR1 MNHNS, CDR2 SASEGT. CDR3 length equals 13 residues. V was cut by 7 bases and J by 4 bases, with 11 bases left in between. CDR3 nucleotides: TGTGCCAGCACCCTGGGGGGGAATCAGCCCCAGCATTTT. Amino acids: CASTLGGNQPQHF.

The table lists this clonotype with a few counts. The chain combines TRBV20-1 with TRBJ2-5; D is possibly TRBD1 (6 bases). Looked up from germline, CDR1 is DFQATT and CDR2 is SNEGSKA (reference sequence). The CDR3 is 15 amino acids. Trimming removed 1 base at V and 1 base at J, with 13 bases between. The CDR3 spells CSARGQVVRQETQYF. DNA of the CDR3: TGCAGTGCTAGAGGACAGGTTGTACGCCAAGAGACCCAGTACTTC.